One and the same sample provided the 23 T cell receptor beta chains below, sequenced in a study of early T cells in non-severe SARS-CoV-2 infection. TCRdb analysed the 5' RACE reads with MiXCR anew, one entry per CDR3 protein. Among about 64,000 distinct CDR3 sequences, around 14% were seen once, and the ten largest hold around 3.9%. Specimen: whole blood. These receptors all stem from an adult who was a healthcare worker with PCR-confirmed SARS-CoV-2 infection or an uninfected control (not recorded which).

The table lists this clonotype with many counts. The chain uses TRBV6-6 and TRBJ2-3; D remains unclear. Germline V gene data show CDR1 as MNHNY and CDR2 as SVGAGI (reference sequence). Trimming left V 5 bases short and J 4 bases short, with 10 bases between. The CDR3 has 13 residues. The CDR3 region is CASSGSTADTQYF. CDR3 sequence (DNA): TGTGCCAGCAGTGGTTCTACGGCAGATACGCAGTATTTT.

This clonotype has ten or more counts. The chain uses TRBV20-1 and TRBJ2-5; TRBD2 might be the D (6 bases). V lost 1 base, J lost 5 bases, and 14 bases lay in between. There are 14 residues in the CDR3. Looked up from germline, CDR1 is DFQATT and CDR2 is SNEGSKA (reference sequence). The CDR3 sequence is CSARVRGGTETQYF. The CDR3 nucleotides read TGCAGTGCTAGAGTAAGGGGCGGGACGGAGACCCAGTACTTC.

This clonotype was detected only a few times. The V call is TRBV6-6, the J call TRBJ1-1; D remains unclear. Looked up from germline, CDR1 is MNHNY and CDR2 is SVGAGI (reference sequence). This CDR3 comprises 11 residues. The germline V and J ends were trimmed by 6 bases and 8 bases, with 10 bases remaining between them. The CDR3 is CASSPLGEAFF. CDR3 DNA: TGTGCCAGCAGCCCCCTCGGGGAAGCTTTCTTT.

This clonotype was detected a few times. The chain employs TRBV6-6 and TRBJ2-2; 10 bases fit TRBD2. V gave up 4 bases and J gave up 5 bases; unmatched junction bases: 4. The germline V gene has CDR1 MNHNY and CDR2 SVGAGI (reference sequence). The CDR3 spans 15 residues. CDR3 region: CASSLAGGSTGELFF. The CDR3, as DNA: TGTGCCAGCAGTTTAGCGGGGGGTTCAACCGGGGAGCTGTTTTTT.

This clonotype was observed many times. The chain recombines TRBV9 with TRBJ1-2; 10 nucleotides align to TRBD1. Germline-derived CDR1 and CDR2 are SGDLS and YYNGEE. V shed 0 bases and J 7 bases; nucleotides not matched to a gene: 9. There are 16 residues in the CDR3. The CDR3 DNA reads TGTGCCAGCAGCGTAGAGAGGGGGACAGGGGTACGTGGCTACACCTTC. Protein sequence: CASSVERGTGVRGYTF.

In its sample, this clonotype was seen many times. V and J are TRBV20-1 and TRBJ2-1; tentatively, D is TRBD2 (6 bases). Germline-derived CDR1 and CDR2 are DFQATT and SNEGSKA (reference sequence). This CDR3 comprises 14 residues. Trimming removed 3 bases from V and 5 bases from J, with 14 bases in between. In DNA form, the CDR3 reads TGCAGTGCTAGTACTAGCTTTAACAACAATGAGCAGTTCTTC. Protein sequence: CSASTSFNNNEQFF.

This clonotype was recorded at least ten times. This chain links TRBV14 with TRBJ1-1, with TRBD1 matching over 7 bases. Trimming at V came to 3 bases and at J to 0 bases, leaving 4 bases not matched to a gene. Germline V lookup: CDR1 SGHDN, CDR2 FVKESK. This CDR3 is built from 15 residues. In DNA form, the CDR3 reads TGTGCCAGCAGCCATAGGACAGGATTGAACACTGAAGCTTTCTTT. Protein sequence: CASSHRTGLNTEAFF.

This clonotype was detected a few times. The genes are TRBV30 and TRBJ1-2, with D perhaps TRBD1 (5 bases). This CDR3 spans 11 amino acids. The germline V and J ends were trimmed by 5 bases and 7 bases, with 11 bases remaining between them. Per germline, CDR1 GTSNPN and CDR2 SVGIG (reference sequence). Here the CDR3 DNA reads TGTGCCTGGGAGGGGAGCGCTGGCTACACCTTC. This sequence encodes CAWEGSAGYTF.

V is TRBV25-1 and J is TRBJ1-4; no reliable D call. Germline V lookup: CDR1 MGHDK, CDR2 SYGVNS. The CDR3 loop spans 15 amino acids. Deletions cut 5 bases from V and 0 bases from J, with 10 bases between. The CDR3 DNA reads as TGTGCCAGCAGTCGAGGGATTGCAACTAATGAAAAACTGTTTTTT. It translates to CASSRGIATNEKLFF. The full variable domain, in which reference TRBV25-1 and TRBJ1-4 provide the parts outside the CDR3, is EADIYQTPRYLVIGTGKKITLECSQTMGHDKMYWYQQDPGMELHLIHYSYGVNSTEKGDLSSESTVSRIRTEHFPLTLESARPSHTSQYLCASSRGIATNEKLFFGSGTQLSVL.

This clonotype occurred many times. The chain combines TRBV5-1 with TRBJ2-3; no definite D call. The germline V and J ends were trimmed by 3 bases and 5 bases, with 7 bases remaining between them. CDR3 size: 12 residues. The germline gives CDR1 SGHRS, CDR2 YFSETQ. The CDR3 bases are TGCGCCAGCAGCTCCTGGGGAGATACGCAGTATTTT. Translating gives CASSSWGDTQYF.

This clonotype came up many times. The chain couples TRBV12-3 or TRBV12-4 to TRBJ2-1; TRBD1 aligns across 8 bases. The CDR3 is 15 amino acids. The V and J ends lost 7 bases and 7 bases, in that order; junction bases with no gene match: 12. CDR3 sequence: CASTDTGTGINEQFF. CDR3 bases: TGTGCCAGCACCGATACCGGGACAGGAATAAATGAGCAGTTCTTC.

This clonotype was observed at least ten times. The J gene is TRBJ2-7, the V gene TRBV5-1, with a tentative D call TRBD1 (6 bases). V was cut by 0 bases and J by 6 bases, with 13 bases left in between. The germline CDR1 and CDR2 sequences are SGHRS and YFSETQ. This CDR3 contains 14 residues. The CDR3 DNA follows: TGCGCCAGCAGCTTGGACAGGGTGTATAGCGAGCAGTACTTC. Its protein product is CASSLDRVYSEQYF.

The rearrangement links TRBV7-2 to TRBJ1-5, with 8 bases aligning to TRBD1. Germline assignment: CDR1 SGHTA and CDR2 FQGNSA. V gave up 2 bases and J gave up 5 bases; unmatched junction bases: 2. The CDR3 covers 14 residues. As DNA, the CDR3 is TGTGCCAGCAGCTTACCAGGGGGCGATCAGCCCCAGCATTTT. Its translation: CASSLPGGDQPQHF. Filled out from reference TRBV7-2 and TRBJ1-5, the complete variable domain reads GAGVSQSPSNKVTEKGKDVELRCDPISGHTALYWYRQSLGQGLEFLIYFQGNSAPDKSGLPSDRFSAERTGGSVSTLTIQRTQQEDSAVYLCASSLPGGDQPQHFGDGTRLSIL.

The rearrangement joins TRBV12-3 or TRBV12-4 to TRBJ1-5, with unresolved D. CDR3 size: 14 residues. Trimming cost V 6 bases and J 7 bases, with 16 bases left between them. In DNA, the CDR3 is TGTGCCAGCAGCCCTAGCACCCTCACCCAGCCCCAGCATTTT. It encodes CASSPSTLTQPQHF.

This chain joins TRBV7-8 and TRBJ2-5; D is ambiguous. The CDR3 has 17 amino acids. The germline CDR1 and CDR2 sequences are SGHVS and FQNEAQ. V lost 4 bases, J lost 2 bases, and 20 bases lay in between. CDR3 sequence: CASSYVAFNPPQETQYF. The CDR3 DNA is TGTGCCAGCAGCTATGTGGCATTTAACCCGCCGCAAGAGACCCAGTACTTC. Full variable domain (rest looked up from reference TRBV7-8 and TRBJ2-5): GAGVSQSPRYKVAKRGQDVALRCDPISGHVSLFWYQQALGQGPEFLTYFQNEAQLDKSGLPSDRFFAERPEGSVSTLKIQRTQQEDSAVYLCASSYVAFNPPQETQYFGPGTRLLVL.

This clonotype was counted only a few times. The chain has TRBV5-5 and TRBJ2-7; the match to TRBD1 covers 8 bases. Losses at the gene ends were 2 bases for V and 6 bases for J; bases not matched to a gene: 10. CDR3 length equals 15 residues. CDR1 and CDR2 (germline): SGHKS, YYEKEE (reference sequence). CDR3 nucleotide sequence: TGTGCCAGCAGCTTCCAGGACAGGGAGGCCGGCGAGCAGTACTTC. Residues: CASSFQDREAGEQYF.

There are a few counts of this clonotype. The rearrangement joins TRBV7-6 to TRBJ1-4; D is ambiguous. Germline V CDR1 and CDR2: SGHVS, FNYEAQ. Between the trimmed V and J ends, which lost 5 bases and 5 bases, there was a span of 6 bases. This CDR3 has 12 residues. As DNA, the CDR3 is TGTGCCAGCAGCCACCTAAATGAAAAACTGTTTTTT. This sequence encodes CASSHLNEKLFF. Using reference TRBV7-6 and TRBJ1-4 for the parts outside the CDR3, the full variable domain is GAGVSQSPRYKVTKRGQDVALRCDPISGHVSLYWYRQALGQGPEFLTYFNYEAQQDKSGLPNDRFSAERPEGSISTLTIQRTEQRDSAMYRCASSHLNEKLFFGSGTQLSVL.

This rearrangement joins TRBV6-5 to TRBJ2-7; the D is unclear. Germline CDR1 is MNHEY and CDR2 is SVGAGI. The CDR3 runs to 14 residues. With 8 bases removed from V and 2 bases from J, the gap between germline ends came to 16 bases. CDR3 sequence: CASSLIGRTYEQYF. Written as DNA, the CDR3 is TGTGCCAGCTCCCTTATAGGCAGGACCTACGAGCAGTACTTC.

There are a few counts of this clonotype. The chain couples TRBV29-1 to TRBJ2-1; 11 nucleotides match TRBD2. The CDR3 has 14 residues. CDR1 is SQVTM, CDR2 ANQGSEA, per germline. The V gene end was trimmed by 7 bases and the J gene end by 5 bases; junction bases not matched to a gene: 7. The CDR3 is CSGGTSGDHNEQFF. CDR3 in DNA: TGCAGCGGGGGGACTAGCGGAGACCACAATGAGCAGTTCTTC.

To note about this clonotype: A clone one base away is much larger, so this may be a read error. V gene TRBV5-5 combines with J gene TRBJ1-4; 8 positions match TRBD1. The CDR3 has 15 amino acids. CDR1 and CDR2 (germline): SGHKS, YYEKEE (reference sequence). The CDR3 nucleotides read TGTGTCAGCAGCTTGGTGGGACAGGTTAATGAAAAACTGTTTTTT. Encoded protein: CVSSLVGQVNEKLFF.

This clonotype showed up many times. The chain has TRBV5-5 and TRBJ2-7; maybe TRBD1 (6 bases). The CDR3 spans 13 residues. The germline gives CDR1 SGHKS, CDR2 YYEKEE (reference sequence). V was cut by 2 bases and J by 4 bases, with 10 bases left in between. CDR3 coding DNA: TGTGCCAGCAGCTTCGGACAGATTTACGAGCAGTACTTC. This codes for CASSFGQIYEQYF.

V gene TRBV10-1 combines with J gene TRBJ1-5, with a tentative D call TRBD1 (5 bases). Germline loops: CDR1 WNHNN, CDR2 SYGVQD (reference sequence). Trimming stripped 3 bases from V and 2 bases from J, with 17 bases between. This CDR3 has 17 amino acids. The CDR3, as DNA: TGCGCCAGCAGTGATAGGCAGGGAAACGATTGCAATCAGCCCCAGCATTTT. It is translated as CASSDRQGNDCNQPQHF.

The sample holds a few counts of this clonotype. V gene TRBV29-1 combines with J gene TRBJ2-3; D might be TRBD2 (5 bases). The V end lost 4 bases, the J end lost 4 bases, and 9 bases lay between the germline ends. The CDR3 sequence is 12 residues long. Germline V gene lookup returns CDR1 SQVTM and CDR2 ANQGSEA. The DNA for the CDR3 is TGCAGCGTTGGTCGTAGCGCAGATACGCAGTATTTT. Encoded protein: CSVGRSADTQYF.